This T cell receptor beta chain was sequenced for a study of T cell responses to AZD1222 COVID-19 vaccine. For the study at large: Pooling of second doses given at about 4 or about 12 weeks was done.

The CDR3 length is 15 residues. Germline V CDR1 and CDR2: LNHDA, SQIVND (reference sequence). Trimming removed 4 bases at V and 1 base at J, with 11 bases between. The repertoire was sequenced with immunoSEQ multiplex PCR; TCRdb's copy has only in-frame clones and lacks some. The data contain around 110,000 clones, approximately 89% of them singletons. The sequencing used peripheral blood, collected on day 0 of AZD1222 vaccination. This sequence originates from an adult in good health. The chain couples TRBV19 to TRBJ1-5, with D unclear. This CDR3 is CASSSWAPSNQPQHF. The CDR3 bases are TGTGCCAGTAGTAGTTGGGCCCCGAGCAATCAGCCCCAGCATTTT.